This is a list of T cell receptor beta chains from one sample in a study of long-term antiretroviral therapy in people with HIV. Assay: immunoSEQ multiplex PCR; the TCRdb copy retains only in-frame clones and omits some. The data contain about 39,000 clones, 85% to 90% of them singletons. This sample comprised unsorted PBMCs, obtained 1.2 years after starting antiretroviral therapy. These receptor sequences come from a woman aged 50 to 60 with HIV. The CDR3 runs from the conserved cysteine through the conserved F or W. D genes are given only for firm matches. Part of the rows lack a size; the others show once, few, many or a class for expanded clones.

v_gene: TRBV5-4
len: 16
j_gene: TRBJ2-2
abundance: -
d_gene: -
CDR3nt: TGTGCCAGCAGCTTGGGGACCGCAGGGAACACCGGGGAGCTGTTTTTT
CDR3aa: CASSLGTAGNTGELFF

v_gene: TRBV2
len: 13
j_gene: TRBJ1-2
abundance: -
d_gene: -
CDR3nt: TGTGCCAAATCGCAGGAATCAGTCTATGGCTACACCTTC
CDR3aa: CAKSQESVYGYTF

v_gene: TRBV11-2
len: 14
j_gene: TRBJ1-2
abundance: -
d_gene: TRBD1
CDR3nt: TGTGCCAGCAGCCTGGACAGGGACAACTATGGCTACACCTTC
CDR3aa: CASSLDRDNYGYTF

v_gene: TRBV9
len: 17
j_gene: TRBJ2-3
abundance: -
d_gene: -
CDR3nt: TGTGCCAGCAGCCCTCTGGGCAGGCTATTCCCCACAGATACGCAGTATTTT
CDR3aa: CASSPLGRLFPTDTQYF

v_gene: TRBV7-2
len: 13
j_gene: TRBJ2-7
abundance: -
d_gene: TRBD2
CDR3nt: TGTGCCAGCAGCCCCCGGGGGGTCGACGAGCAGTACTTC
CDR3aa: CASSPRGVDEQYF

v_gene: TRBV5-6
len: 13
j_gene: TRBJ1-6
abundance: -
d_gene: -
CDR3nt: TGTGCCAGCAGCTTGGGAGGCGATTCACCCCTCCACTTT
CDR3aa: CASSLGGDSPLHF

v_gene: TRBV9
len: 12
j_gene: TRBJ1-1
abundance: -
d_gene: -
CDR3nt: TGTGCCAGCAGTGGGGACACTTATGAAGCTTTCTTT
CDR3aa: CASSGDTYEAFF

v_gene: TRBV7-8
len: 14
j_gene: TRBJ2-7
abundance: once
d_gene: TRBD1
CDR3nt: TGTGCCAGCAGCTCGACAGGGTTCCCCTACGAGCAGTACTTC
CDR3aa: CASSSTGFPYEQYF

v_gene: TRBV5-5
len: 12
j_gene: TRBJ2-1
abundance: -
d_gene: -
CDR3nt: TGTGCCAGCAGCTTGGCCGGGTGGGAGCAGTTCTTC
CDR3aa: CASSLAGWEQFF

v_gene: TRBV5-1
len: 14
j_gene: TRBJ1-2
abundance: -
d_gene: -
CDR3nt: TGCGCCAGCAGCTTGAGGGGGAACTTCTATGGCTACACCTTC
CDR3aa: CASSLRGNFYGYTF

v_gene: TRBV27
len: 16
j_gene: TRBJ1-2
abundance: -
d_gene: -
CDR3nt: TGTGCCAGCAGTTTATTGGCCGGGACAAACCACTATGGCTACACCTTC
CDR3aa: CASSLLAGTNHYGYTF

v_gene: TRBV9
len: 14
j_gene: TRBJ2-5
abundance: -
d_gene: TRBD2
CDR3nt: TGTGCCAGCAGCTCCAGCGGGGGGGCTGAAACCCAGTACTTC
CDR3aa: CASSSSGGAETQYF

v_gene: TRBV30
len: 14
j_gene: TRBJ2-7
abundance: -
d_gene: TRBD1
CDR3nt: TGTGCCTGGAGTGCCCGGGACAGAGTGCACGAGCAGTACTTC
CDR3aa: CAWSARDRVHEQYF

v_gene: TRBV6-5
len: 13
j_gene: TRBJ1-2
abundance: few
d_gene: -
CDR3nt: TGTGCCAGCAGTTCTGGGGTCTACTATGGCTACACCTTC
CDR3aa: CASSSGVYYGYTF

v_gene: TRBV5-1
len: 14
j_gene: TRBJ1-4
abundance: -
d_gene: -
CDR3nt: TGCGCCAGCAGAAGGGGGTTGGGTGAAGAAAAACTGTTTTTT
CDR3aa: CASRRGLGEEKLFF

v_gene: TRBV5-4
len: 14
j_gene: TRBJ1-2
abundance: -
d_gene: -
CDR3nt: TGTGCCAGCGGCTTGGACGTAGCTAACTATGGCTACACCTTC
CDR3aa: CASGLDVANYGYTF

v_gene: TRBV7-9
len: 15
j_gene: TRBJ2-3
abundance: -
d_gene: TRBD1
CDR3nt: TGTGCCAGCAGCCGAGAGGGGGCTTCCGCAGATACGCAGTATTTT
CDR3aa: CASSREGASADTQYF

v_gene: TRBV2
len: 14
j_gene: TRBJ1-3
abundance: -
d_gene: -
CDR3nt: TGTGCCAGCAGCGACACAGGGTTCGGAAACACCATATATTTT
CDR3aa: CASSDTGFGNTIYF

v_gene: TRBV19
len: 15
j_gene: TRBJ1-5
abundance: -
d_gene: -
CDR3nt: TGTGCCAGTACCGACCGGGGATATAGCAATCAGCCCCAGCATTTT
CDR3aa: CASTDRGYSNQPQHF

v_gene: TRBV6-5
len: 14
j_gene: TRBJ1-4
abundance: -
d_gene: -
CDR3nt: TGTGCCAGCAGTTCTTCAGGGGCTAGAGAAAAACTGTTTTTT
CDR3aa: CASSSSGAREKLFF